This T cell receptor (beta chain) was found in a study of blood T cell repertoires in COVID-19. Germline CDR1 is SQVTM and CDR2 is ANQGSEA. V lost 4 bases and J lost 0, with 16 bases in between. This CDR3 has 17 residues. The repertoire was sequenced with immunoSEQ multiplex PCR; TCRdb's copy has only in-frame clones and lacks some. The table includes roughly 150,000 clones, 79% detected once. Source material: PBMCs or T cells enriched from blood (not recorded which). The chain joins TRBV29-1 to TRBJ2-6, with a possible D match to TRBD1 (5 bases). The TCR was taken from an older woman in a cohort exposed to, infected with or recovered from COVID-19 (not recorded which). CDR3 DNA: TGCAGCGTTGTTCTTCAGGGTATATTCTCTGGGGCCAACGTCCTGACTTTC. Its translation is CSVVLQGIFSGANVLTF.